Following are 8 T cell receptor beta chains from one sample sequenced in a study of blood T cell repertoires in COVID-19. Only in-frame clones appear in the TCRdb table, and some are missing; sequencing was by immunoSEQ multiplex PCR. The sample lists about 400,000 clones; more than 75% were seen once. The sample comprised peripheral blood. The receptors here all came from a human donor in a cohort sampled during active COVID-19.

This rearrangement joins TRBV7-9 to TRBJ2-1; D might be TRBD2 (6 bases). CDR3 length equals 13 residues. In germline, CDR1 is SEHNR, CDR2 FQNEAQ (reference sequence). Trimming shortened V by 1 base and J by 5 bases, and 6 bases separated the two germline ends. The CDR3 region is CASSLGRDNEQFF. The CDR3 nucleotides are TGTGCCAGCAGCTTAGGGAGGGACAATGAGCAGTTCTTC. The full variable domain, with the rest looked up from reference TRBV7-9 and TRBJ2-1, is DTGVSQNPRHKITKRGQNVTFRCDPISEHNRLYWYRQTLGQGPEFLTYFQNEAQLEKSRLLSDRFSAERPKGSFSTLEIQRTEQGDSAMYLCASSLGRDNEQFFGPGTRLTVL.

This rearrangement joins TRBV27 to TRBJ1-1; possibly TRBD1 for D (5 bases). Germline-derived CDR1 and CDR2 are MNHEY and SMNVEV (reference sequence). The CDR3 covers 16 residues. Trimming pared 1 base from V and 5 bases from J, leaving 17 bases between. The CDR3 DNA follows: TGTGCCAGCAGTTTATTCGCCAGGGTAGGAGGGACTGAAGCTTTCTTT. It codes for CASSLFARVGGTEAFF.

The CDR3 sequence is CASTPSGRVYNEQFF. The CDR3 DNA follows: TGTGCCAGCACCCCTAGCGGGAGAGTCTACAATGAGCAGTTCTTC. The chain links TRBV11-2 to TRBJ2-1; 10 nucleotides line up with TRBD2. Losses at the gene ends were 7 bases for V and 3 bases for J; bases not matched to a gene: 6. CDR1 SGHAT and CDR2 FQNNGV come from the germline V gene. This CDR3 spans 15 amino acids. The entire variable domain, with the rest obtained from reference TRBV11-2 and TRBJ2-1, is as follows: EAGVAQSPRYKIIEKRQSVAFWCNPISGHATLYWYQQILGQGPKLLIQFQNNGVVDDSQLPKDRFSAERLKGVDSTLKIQPAKLEDSAVYLCASTPSGRVYNEQFFGPGTRLTVL.

This rearrangement joins TRBV15 to TRBJ2-1; 8 positions match TRBD2. The germline V gene encodes CDR1 LNHNV and CDR2 YYDKDF (reference sequence). CDR3 length: 17 residues. J was trimmed by 3 bases and V by 0 bases; bases with no gene match: 7. The CDR3 DNA is TGTGCCACCAGCAGAGAGGAGTTGGCGGGGGGCTACAATGAGCAGTTCTTC. The encoded protein is CATSREELAGGYNEQFF.

V and J are TRBV6-5 and TRBJ2-7, with D tentatively TRBD2 (7 bases). Germline CDR1 is MNHEY and CDR2 is SVGAGI. Trimming took off 0 bases at V and 2 bases at J, with 14 bases between the two ends. The CDR3 extends over 16 amino acids. In nucleotides, the CDR3 is TGTGCCAGCAGTTACTCGAAAGGGGGGGCCCCCTACGAGCAGTACTTC. This encodes CASSYSKGGAPYEQYF.

This chain links TRBV4-2 with TRBJ2-3, with 10 bases aligning to TRBD2. J was trimmed by 0 bases and V by 4 bases; bases with no gene match: 4. This CDR3 contains 16 residues. CDR1 and CDR2 (germline): LGHNA, YNFKEQ. Here the CDR3 reads CASSPGLARSTDTQYF. Here the CDR3 DNA reads TGTGCCAGCAGCCCGGGACTAGCGAGGAGCACAGATACGCAGTATTTT.

The V and J genes are TRBV6-5 and TRBJ2-7; TRBD1 is a possible D gene (6 bases). V lost 5 bases, J lost 5 bases, and 13 bases lay in between. CDR1 is MNHEY, CDR2 SVGAGI, per germline. The CDR3 covers 13 residues. CDR3 coding DNA: TGTGCCAGCAGTCTACCACAGGGTAACGAGCAGTACTTC. Translation gives CASSLPQGNEQYF.

This clone was detected a few times. The rearrangement joins TRBV30 to TRBJ1-6; D call uncertain. The CDR3 sequence is 13 residues long. Germline CDR1 GTSNPN, CDR2 SVGIG (reference sequence). V was pared by 2 bases and J by 7 bases, with 9 bases between. The CDR3 DNA follows: TGTGCCTGGAGTACAAGGGAGAATTCACCCCTCCACTTT. Protein product: CAWSTRENSPLHF.